The source of this T cell receptor beta chain is a study of blood T cell repertoires in COVID-19. The protocol was immunoSEQ multiplex PCR, while the TCRdb copy is restricted to in-frame clones and leaves out a portion. The sample holds some 270,000 clones, approximately 85% seen once. V dropped 5 bases and J dropped 2; count of bases not matched to a gene: 6. The CDR3 is made up of 14 amino acids. Germline V gene lookup returns CDR1 LNHNV and CDR2 YYDKDF (reference sequence). The sequenced sample was peripheral blood. The TCR originated in a human donor with COVID-19, enrolled during active disease. The donor label of this sample is uncertain. The chain links TRBV15 to TRBJ2-7, with 7 bases lining up with TRBD1. The CDR3 coding sequence is TGTGCCACCAGCGAGGGGGCGGGCGCCTACGAGCAGTACTTC. Translating it yields CATSEGAGAYEQYF. Based on the CDR3 plus reference TRBV15 and TRBJ2-7, the full variable domain is DAMVIQNPRYQVTQFGKPVTLSCSQTLNHNVMYWYQQKSSQAPKLLFHYYDKDFNNEADTPDNFQSRRPNTSFCFLDIRSPGLGDTAMYLCATSEGAGAYEQYFGPGTRLTVT.